This TCR beta chain was retrieved from a study of T cells in localized non-small cell lung cancer. Study-wide results and caveats: Heterogeneity remains possible because sequencing was limited to only one tumor region. Median around 62 top-100 tumor clones were shared with paired adjacent lung.

Profiled with immunoSEQ multiplex PCR; TCRdb holds only in-frame clones, not every one. This sample has fewer than 2,500 clones, with around 25% found just once. Germline V lookup: CDR1 SGDLS, CDR2 YYNGEE. Trimming shortened V by 5 bases and J by 3 bases, and 15 bases separated the two germline ends. The CDR3 length is 14 residues. Note on this clone: Its antigen is currently unknown.

This clonotype was obtained from a male donor older than 55 with stage I lung adenocarcinoma. The chain couples TRBV9 to TRBJ2-7; tentative D call: TRBD2 (5 bases). Material: normal lung tissue next to the tumor, obtained before any cancer treatment. CDR3 DNA sequence: TGTGCCAGCAGTGAAGGTGGCGGGTACTACGAGCAGTACTTC. Translating it yields CASSEGGGYYEQYF.